One sample yielded the 23 T cell receptor beta chains listed below, sequenced in a study of T cells after yellow fever vaccination. TCRdb fed the 5' RACE reads into MiXCR, producing one record per CDR3 protein. Of 250,000 to 400,000 distinct CDR3 sequences in the sample, around 4.4% were seen once. The specimen comprised PBMCs, sampled 15 days after the yellow fever booster vaccination. The receptors shown here come from a man aged 18-30 years who received the YFV17D yellow fever vaccine.

Concerning this clonotype itself: Possible read error: a much larger clone is one base away. DNA for the CDR3: TGTGCCAGCAGCCGTAAGTCCGGGACAGACGAGCAGTACGTC. Translating gives CASSRKSGTDEQYV. This chain uses TRBV27 with TRBJ2-7, with TRBD1 identical over 7 bases. V trimming: 6 bases; J trimming: 5 bases; junction bases outside the gene matches: 10. Per germline, CDR1 MNHEY and CDR2 SMNVEV (reference sequence). The CDR3 contains 14 residues.

This clonotype has at least ten counts. The chain joins TRBV29-1 to TRBJ2-7; 12 nucleotides agree with TRBD2. The CDR3 sequence is 14 residues long. CDR1 is SQVTM and CDR2 is ANQGSEA in the germline V gene. After removal of 7 bases from V and 2 bases from J, the junction contained 6 bases not matched to a gene. CDR3 sequence (DNA): TGCAGCGCCGCGACTAGCGGGGGCACCTACGAGCAGTACGTC. It is translated as CSAATSGGTYEQYV.

This clonotype was found many times. The chain links TRBV28 to TRBJ2-5; tentatively, D is TRBD2 (6 bases). Germline V gives CDR1 MDHEN, CDR2 SYDVKM. Trimming took 3 bases from V and 5 from J, leaving 7 bases between them. CDR3 length: 12 amino acids. CDR3 sequence (DNA): TGTGCCAGCAGTTTTCGGGGGGAGACCCAGTACTTC. Translated: CASSFRGETQYF.

The chain has TRBV20-1 and TRBJ2-5; D uncertain. V lost 6 bases to trimming and J lost 2 bases, with 10 bases between them. CDR3 length: 12 amino acids. Germline CDR1 and CDR2: DFQATT and SNEGSKA (reference sequence). This chain's CDR3 is CSASAEQETQYF. CDR3 sequence (DNA): TGCAGTGCGAGCGCGGAACAAGAGACCCAGTACTTC.

This clonotype was seen at least ten times. CDR3 DNA: TGTGCCAGCAGCTTGGGAGGGCTGAATGAGCAGTTCTTC. Translation: CASSLGGLNEQFF. V and J are TRBV5-6 and TRBJ2-1; D is possibly TRBD2 (5 bases). This CDR3 spans 13 amino acids. Trimming left V 0 bases short and J 7 bases short, with 8 bases between. Germline V lookup: CDR1 SGHDT, CDR2 YYEEEE.

This clonotype was counted a few times. This chain links TRBV12-3 or TRBV12-4 with TRBJ1-6, with D unclear. V shed 8 bases and J shed 6 bases, with 8 bases lying between them. This CDR3 is built from 12 residues. CDR3: CASSDLNSPLHF. DNA for the CDR3: TGTGCCAGCTCCGACCTTAATTCACCCCTCCACTTT.

The table lists this clonotype with a few counts. The chain has TRBV5-1 and TRBJ1-1; maybe TRBD1 (5 bases). Germline CDR1 SGHRS, CDR2 YFSETQ. V was trimmed by 0 bases and J by 5 bases, leaving 8 bases between them. CDR3 length equals 13 residues. CDR3 sequence reads: CASSLDRPTEAFF. The CDR3 bases are TGCGCCAGCAGCTTGGACAGGCCGACTGAAGCTTTCTTT.

This clonotype has a count of ten or more. The chain combines TRBV7-8 with TRBJ2-2, with D maybe TRBD2 (5 bases). CDR1 is SGHVS, CDR2 FQNEAQ, per germline. V was clipped by 0 bases and J by 4 bases, with 15 bases between them. The CDR3 length is 17 residues. In DNA, the CDR3 is TGTGCCAGCAGCTTAGCGGCCCGGGGTCGAATCACCGGGGAGCTGTTTTTT. Translating gives CASSLAARGRITGELFF.

This clonotype was counted ten times or more. The chain couples TRBV7-2 to TRBJ2-7; TRBD2 matches 11 bases. V trimming: 5 bases; J trimming: 4 bases; junction bases outside the gene matches: 22. This CDR3 has 20 amino acids. Germline-derived CDR1 and CDR2 are SGHTA and FQGNSA. CDR3 sequence (DNA): TGTGCCAGCAGCGTAGGAAGGACAGGACCGGGACTAGCGGCGCGTTACGAGCAGTACGTC. Translated, it gives CASSVGRTGPGLAARYEQYV.

This clonotype was seen many times. The V call is TRBV6-2 or TRBV6-3, the J call TRBJ2-7; 7 nucleotides line up with TRBD1. Germline V gives CDR1 MNHEY, CDR2 SVGEGT. The ends lost 8 bases at V and 2 bases at J; junction bases unmatched: 6. The CDR3 contains 13 residues. This CDR3 is CASRDRGPYEQYF. The CDR3 DNA reads TGTGCCAGCCGGGACAGAGGGCCCTACGAGCAGTACTTC.

Many counts were recorded for this clonotype. The rearrangement joins TRBV2 to TRBJ1-2; D not resolved. The CDR3 is 16 amino acids. V shed 0 bases and J shed 8 bases, with 19 bases lying between them. Germline V gene data show CDR1 as SNHLY and CDR2 as FYNNEI. The CDR3 sequence: CASSEALSWREWGYTF. The CDR3 nucleotides read TGTGCCAGCAGTGAAGCGCTTTCTTGGAGGGAGTGGGGCTACACCTTC.

This clonotype was detected only a few times. The chain is built from TRBV24-1 and TRBJ2-5; TRBD2 is a possible D gene (6 bases). Germline CDR1 and CDR2: KGHDR and SFDVKD. CDR3 length: 16 residues. V was pared by 4 bases and J by 1 base, with 15 bases between. CDR3 nucleotide sequence: TGTGCCACCAGTGACCCCGGGACTTCTGCCCAAGAGACCCAGTACTTC. The encoded protein is CATSDPGTSAQETQYF.

This clonotype was detected once. In DNA form, the CDR3 reads TGTGCCAGCAGTCTCGGGACTAGCGGGGATCCCTACGAGCAGTACTTC. This encodes CASSLGTSGDPYEQYF. The rearrangement uses TRBV6-2 or TRBV6-3 and TRBJ2-7, with 13 bases lining up with TRBD2. The CDR3 is made up of 16 amino acids. V shed 5 bases, J shed 2 bases, and the junction held 6 bases outside the gene matches. Germline V gives CDR1 MNHEY, CDR2 SVGEGT.

This clonotype was counted between two and nine times. The V and J genes are TRBV4-3 and TRBJ1-4; D might be TRBD1 (6 bases). V was shortened by 0 bases and J by 5 bases, with 10 bases between the two germline ends. The CDR3 consists of 15 residues. Germline CDR1 LGHNA, CDR2 YSLEER. CDR3 region: CASSQDGTPNEKLFF. CDR3 bases: TGCGCCAGCAGCCAAGATGGGACACCAAATGAAAAACTGTTTTTT.

This clonotype was seen only a few times. V gene TRBV6-5 combines with J gene TRBJ1-2; D is undetermined. Germline CDR1 reads MNHEY; CDR2 reads SVGAGI. Trimming stripped 7 bases from V and 3 bases from J, with 18 bases between. The CDR3 loop spans 15 amino acids. The CDR3 DNA sequence: TGTGCCAGCACCCCAGGATCGGGAAACGACTATGGCTACACCTTC. It specifies CASTPGSGNDYGYTF.

This clonotype was observed at least ten times. The chain is built from TRBV11-2 and TRBJ2-1; 7 nucleotides align to TRBD1. The CDR3 covers 15 residues. V trimming: 6 bases; J trimming: 6 bases; junction bases outside the gene matches: 11. CDR1 is SGHAT and CDR2 is FQNNGV in the germline V gene. Here the CDR3 DNA reads TGTGCCAGCAGGTACAACGTAGGGGACAGCAATGAGCAGTTCTTC. Amino acid sequence: CASRYNVGDSNEQFF.

The chain uses TRBV15 and TRBJ2-7, with D possibly TRBD2 on 7 matching bases. The CDR3 consists of 15 residues. The germline V gene has CDR1 LNHNV and CDR2 YYDKDF (reference sequence). The V end was cut by 0 bases, the J end by 2 bases, with 11 bases between. CDR3 region: CATSREGGATYEQYF. CDR3 DNA: TGTGCCACCAGCAGAGAGGGGGGGGCAACCTACGAGCAGTACTTC.

This clonotype was seen a handful of times. The V gene is TRBV5-1, the J gene TRBJ2-1, with TRBD2 as a possible D gene (5 bases). V gave up 4 bases and J gave up 3 bases, with 11 bases separating them. This CDR3 comprises 14 residues. CDR1 and CDR2 from the germline V gene are SGHRS and YFSETQ. The CDR3 here is CASSGTGIYNEQFF. CDR3 sequence (DNA): TGCGCCAGCAGCGGTACCGGGATCTACAATGAGCAGTTCTTC.

V and J are TRBV4-3 and TRBJ2-7; no clear D. CDR1 and CDR2 (germline): LGHNA, YSLEER. The CDR3 extends over 16 amino acids. V was clipped by 0 bases and J by 4 bases, with 16 bases between them. The CDR3 DNA is TGCGCCAGCAGCCAAGACTGGGCTTTCCTTCAGTACGAGCAGTACTTC. Protein product: CASSQDWAFLQYEQYF.

This clonotype has only a few counts. The rearrangement links TRBV30 to TRBJ1-6, with 7 nucleotides matching TRBD1. Per the germline V gene, CDR1 is GTSNPN and CDR2 is SVGIG (reference sequence). This CDR3 is 13 amino acids long. The trim removed 7 bases at V and 1 base at J, leaving 1 base unmatched. The CDR3 DNA follows: TGTGCCTACAGGGGTTCCTATAATTCACCCCTCCACTTT. Residues: CAYRGSYNSPLHF.

V and J are TRBV7-2 and TRBJ1-2, with a tentative D call TRBD1 (6 bases). Germline lookup yields CDR1 SGHTA and CDR2 FQGNSA. V dropped 5 bases and J dropped 0 bases, with 13 bases sitting between them. The CDR3 is 15 amino acids. In DNA, the CDR3 is TGTGCCAGCAGCCAAGGGGGGAGGCCTAACTATGGCTACACCTTC. Its protein is CASSQGGRPNYGYTF.

This clonotype was counted many times. CDR3 sequence reads: CASSPPVKRSNTGELFF. Written as DNA, the CDR3 is TGTGCCAGCAGCCCCCCCGTGAAAAGGTCGAACACCGGGGAGCTGTTTTTT. V usage is TRBV5-5 and J usage is TRBJ2-2; no firm D call. The V gene lost 4 bases and the J gene lost 0 bases, with 16 bases spanning the gap. CDR1 and CDR2 (germline): SGHKS, YYEKEE (reference sequence). This CDR3 comprises 17 residues.

This chain connects TRBV10-3 to TRBJ2-3; D unresolved. The CDR3 extends over 13 amino acids. Germline CDR1 reads ENHRY; CDR2 reads SYGVKD. Trimming stripped 3 bases from V and 7 bases from J, with 11 bases between. The chain's CDR3 is CAISDLAGYTQYF. The CDR3 region has the DNA TGTGCCATCAGTGACCTGGCTGGTTATACGCAGTATTTT.